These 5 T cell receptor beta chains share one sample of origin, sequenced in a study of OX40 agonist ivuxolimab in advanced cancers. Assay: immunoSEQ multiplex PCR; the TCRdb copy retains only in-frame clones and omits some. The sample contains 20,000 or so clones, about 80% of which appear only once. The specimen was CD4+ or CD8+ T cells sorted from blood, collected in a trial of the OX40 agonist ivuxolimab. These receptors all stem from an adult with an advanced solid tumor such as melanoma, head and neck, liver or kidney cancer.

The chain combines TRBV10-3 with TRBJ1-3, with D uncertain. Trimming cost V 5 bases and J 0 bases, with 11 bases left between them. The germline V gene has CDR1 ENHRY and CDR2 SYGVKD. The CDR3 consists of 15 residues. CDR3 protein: CAISPPAGSGNTIYF. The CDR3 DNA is TGTGCCATCAGTCCCCCGGCGGGCTCTGGAAACACCATATATTTT.

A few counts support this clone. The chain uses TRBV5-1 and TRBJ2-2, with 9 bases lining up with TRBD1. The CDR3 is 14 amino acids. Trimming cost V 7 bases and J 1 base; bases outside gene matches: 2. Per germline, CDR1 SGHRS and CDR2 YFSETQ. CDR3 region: CASQGQGNTGELFF. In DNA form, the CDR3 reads TGCGCCAGCCAGGGACAGGGGAACACCGGGGAGCTGTTTTTT.

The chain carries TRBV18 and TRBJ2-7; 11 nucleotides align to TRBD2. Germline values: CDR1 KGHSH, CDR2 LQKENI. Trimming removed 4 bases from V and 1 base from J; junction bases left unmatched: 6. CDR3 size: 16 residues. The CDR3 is CASSHRTSGHSYEQYF. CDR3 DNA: TGTGCCAGCTCACACCGGACTAGCGGGCATTCCTACGAGCAGTACTTC.

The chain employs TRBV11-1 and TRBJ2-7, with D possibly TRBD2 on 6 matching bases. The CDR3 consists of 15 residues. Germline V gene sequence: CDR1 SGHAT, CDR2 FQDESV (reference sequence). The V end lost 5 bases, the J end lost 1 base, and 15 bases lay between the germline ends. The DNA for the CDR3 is TGTGCCAGCAGCCGGGGGACGGGAAAGTCCTACGAGCAGTACTTC. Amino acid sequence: CASSRGTGKSYEQYF. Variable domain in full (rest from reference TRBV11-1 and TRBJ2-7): EAEVAQSPRYKITEKSQAVAFWCDPISGHATLYWYRQILGQGPELLVQFQDESVVDDSQLPKDRFSAERLKGVDSTLKIQPAELGDSAMYLCASSRGTGKSYEQYFGPGTRLTVT.

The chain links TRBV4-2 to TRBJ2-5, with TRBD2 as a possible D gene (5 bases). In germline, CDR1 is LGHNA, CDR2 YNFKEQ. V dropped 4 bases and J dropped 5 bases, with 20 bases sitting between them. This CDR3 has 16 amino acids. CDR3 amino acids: CASSRKGFRGRETQYF. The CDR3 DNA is TGTGCCAGCAGCCGAAAGGGATTTCGCGGGCGGGAGACCCAGTACTTC.